These 15 T cell receptor beta chains were all obtained from the same sample, sequenced in a study of T cell repertoires in ileal Crohn's disease. TCRdb's table, derived via immunoSEQ multiplex PCR, lists solely in-frame clones and lacks some. The data show about 62,000 clones, around 90% seen once. The time point was: neoterminal ileum biopsy at postoperative endoscopy, about 6 months after surgery. The sequenced material came from ileal tissue. These receptors came from an adult with Crohn's disease.

The chain combines TRBV9 with TRBJ1-2; unclear D gene. The CDR3 consists of 14 residues. Germline V gene sequence: CDR1 SGDLS, CDR2 YYNGEE. Trimming removed 0 bases from V and 8 bases from J, with 14 bases in between. In nucleotides, the CDR3 is TGTGCCAGCAGCGTAGAACTGGAGCCTGTCGGCTACACCTTC. Encoded protein: CASSVELEPVGYTF. Full variable domain (remainder filled in from reference TRBV9 and TRBJ1-2): DSGVTQTPKHLITATGQRVTLRCSPRSGDLSVYWYQQSLDQGLQFLIQYYNGEERAKGNILERFSAQQFPDLHSELNLSSLELGDSALYFCASSVELEPVGYTFGSGTRLTVV.

This chain connects TRBV18 to TRBJ1-1; D not certain. CDR1 KGHSH and CDR2 LQKENI come from the germline V gene. V lost 6 bases to trimming and J lost 5 bases, with 13 bases between them. This CDR3 spans 13 amino acids. CDR3 sequence (DNA): TGTGCCAGCTCCCCGGGGAGGACGACTGAAGCTTTCTTT. Its protein is CASSPGRTTEAFF. Using reference TRBV18 and TRBJ1-1 for the parts outside the CDR3, the full variable domain is NAGVMQNPRHLVRRRGQEARLRCSPMKGHSHVYWYRQLPEEGLKFMVYLQKENIIDESGMPKERFSAEFPKEGPSILRIQQVVRGDSAAYFCASSPGRTTEAFFGQGTRLTVV.

V is TRBV30 and J is TRBJ1-4, with 8 bases fitting TRBD1. CDR1 and CDR2 from the germline V gene are GTSNPN and SVGIG (reference sequence). The CDR3 runs 14 residues. Trimming cost V 0 bases and J 8 bases; bases outside gene matches: 5. In DNA form, the CDR3 reads TGTGCCTGGAGTGTAGGACAGGGTCAAGAAAAACTGTTTTTT. Translation gives CAWSVGQGQEKLFF.

The chain is built from TRBV29-1 and TRBJ2-2; 8 nucleotides align to TRBD1. The CDR3 has 15 residues. The V gene end was trimmed by 7 bases and the J gene end by 2 bases; junction bases not matched to a gene: 9. Per germline, CDR1 SQVTM and CDR2 ANQGSEA. The CDR3 loop is CSATPGGLNTGELFF. The CDR3 DNA reads as TGCAGCGCAACCCCAGGGGGCCTAAACACCGGGGAGCTGTTTTTT.

The rearrangement joins TRBV5-1 to TRBJ1-1; D may be TRBD1 (5 bases). Trimming stripped 1 base from V and 5 bases from J, with 12 bases between. Germline V lookup: CDR1 SGHRS, CDR2 YFSETQ. CDR3 length: 14 amino acids. The CDR3 DNA reads TGCGCCAGCAGCTTGCATAGGGGAGGGACTGAAGCTTTCTTT. Residues: CASSLHRGGTEAFF.

The rearrangement uses TRBV7-6 and TRBJ2-3, with 7 bases fitting TRBD2. J gave up 2 bases and V 5 bases, and 10 bases lay outside the gene matches. This CDR3 is 16 amino acids long. Germline loops: CDR1 SGHVS, CDR2 FNYEAQ. The CDR3 DNA reads TGTGCCAGCAGCCTACAAGCAGCGGGAAACACAGATACGCAGTATTTT. Translation gives CASSLQAAGNTDTQYF.

This clone was detected a few times. The CDR3 region is CASSLYAGEQYV. The CDR3 DNA follows: TGTGCCAGCAGCTTGTACGCGGGCGAGCAGTACGTC. The chain has TRBV5-6 and TRBJ2-7; tentatively, D is TRBD2 (5 bases). V dropped 1 base and J dropped 6 bases, with 8 bases sitting between them. The germline CDR1 and CDR2 sequences are SGHDT and YYEEEE. The CDR3 runs 12 residues.

The J gene is TRBJ1-2, the V gene TRBV6-5; D is possibly TRBD1 (6 bases). Germline V gene data show CDR1 as MNHEY and CDR2 as SVGAGI. V was trimmed by 11 bases and J by 6 bases, leaving 22 bases between them. This CDR3 spans 14 amino acids. This CDR3 is CASTALGGLDGYTF. CDR3 DNA: TGTGCCTCCACGGCTCTAGGGGGACTAGATGGCTACACCTTC.

The CDR3 DNA reads TGTGCCAGCAGTTTGCAGGGGGCGGAGGTTCAACTGTTTTTT. Its protein product is CASSLQGAEVQLFF. The chain combines TRBV28 with TRBJ1-4, with TRBD1 matching 8 bases. The CDR3 consists of 14 residues. Per the germline V gene, CDR1 is MDHEN and CDR2 is SYDVKM. The V and J ends lost 3 bases and 12 bases, in that order; junction bases with no gene match: 9.

The chain has TRBV28 and TRBJ1-2, with TRBD1 identical over 9 bases. Germline CDR1 MDHEN, CDR2 SYDVKM. This CDR3 has 14 residues. With V trimmed by 4 bases and J by 4 bases, 4 bases remained unmatched. The chain's CDR3 is CASSSGQGAYGYTF. The CDR3 bases are TGTGCCAGCAGTTCGGGACAGGGTGCCTATGGCTACACCTTC.

The chain joins TRBV5-1 to TRBJ2-7; D might be TRBD1 (5 bases). Looked up from germline, CDR1 is SGHRS and CDR2 is YFSETQ. Trimming left V 4 bases short and J 3 bases short, with 23 bases between. CDR3 length equals 17 residues. CDR3 in amino acids: CASSVESHGAWSYEQYF. DNA for the CDR3: TGCGCCAGCAGCGTAGAATCACATGGGGCCTGGAGCTACGAGCAGTACTTC.

The chain combines TRBV10-3 with TRBJ2-1; TRBD1 matches at 9 bases. The CDR3 length is 13 residues. Germline V lookup: CDR1 ENHRY, CDR2 SYGVKD. With V trimmed by 10 bases and J by 4 bases, 5 bases remained unmatched. CDR3 bases: TGTGCCACTGGGACAGGGCTTTACAATGAGCAGTTCTTC. It encodes CATGTGLYNEQFF.

The chain is built from TRBV18 and TRBJ1-1; D ambiguous. Germline assignment: CDR1 KGHSH and CDR2 LQKENI. Trimming cost V 0 bases and J 4 bases, with 18 bases left between them. This CDR3 is 17 amino acids long. The CDR3 spells CASSPPNSRGMSTEAFF. In DNA form, the CDR3 reads TGTGCCAGCTCACCACCGAATTCACGGGGAATGAGCACTGAAGCTTTCTTT.

This chain connects TRBV11-2 to TRBJ2-2; D is unresolved. Germline-derived CDR1 and CDR2 are SGHAT and FQNNGV. The length of the CDR3 is 13 residues. The germline V and J ends were trimmed by 3 bases and 1 base, with 3 bases remaining between them. CDR3 nucleotide sequence: TGTGCCAGCAGCTTCAGGAACACCGGGGAGCTGTTTTTT. Translated, it gives CASSFRNTGELFF.

CDR3 sequence (DNA): TGCAGCGTTGCTCAGTTGCGCGGCGGCGAGCAGTACTTC. This encodes CSVAQLRGGEQYF. V gene TRBV29-1 combines with J gene TRBJ2-7; D gene unclear. This CDR3 contains 13 residues. Trimming cost V 4 bases and J 6 bases, with 16 bases left between them. Germline V CDR1 and CDR2: SQVTM, ANQGSEA.